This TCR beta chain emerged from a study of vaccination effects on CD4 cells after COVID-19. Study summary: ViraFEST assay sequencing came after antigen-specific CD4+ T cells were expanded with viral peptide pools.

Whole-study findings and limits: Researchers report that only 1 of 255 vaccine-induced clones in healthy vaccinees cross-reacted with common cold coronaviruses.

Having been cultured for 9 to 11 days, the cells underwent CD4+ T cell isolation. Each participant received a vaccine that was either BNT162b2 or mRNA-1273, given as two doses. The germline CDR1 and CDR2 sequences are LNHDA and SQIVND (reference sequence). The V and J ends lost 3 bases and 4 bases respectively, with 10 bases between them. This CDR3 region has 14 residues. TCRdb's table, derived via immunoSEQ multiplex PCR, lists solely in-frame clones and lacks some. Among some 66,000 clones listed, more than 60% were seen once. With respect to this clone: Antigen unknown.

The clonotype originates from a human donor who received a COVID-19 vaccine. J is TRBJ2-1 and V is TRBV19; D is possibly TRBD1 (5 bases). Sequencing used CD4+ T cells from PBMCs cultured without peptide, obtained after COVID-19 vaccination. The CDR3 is CASSIVGAYNEQFF. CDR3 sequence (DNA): TGTGCCAGTAGTATTGTAGGGGCTTACAATGAGCAGTTCTTC. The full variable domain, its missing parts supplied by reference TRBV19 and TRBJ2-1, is DGGITQSPKYLFRKEGQNVTLSCEQNLNHDAMYWYRQDPGQGLRLIYYSQIVNDFQKGDIAEGYSVSREKKESFPLTVTSAQKNPTAFYLCASSIVGAYNEQFFGPGTRLTVL.